This T cell receptor (beta chain) appears in the sequencing data of a study of T cell responses to AZD1222 COVID-19 vaccine. Study summary: Recipients boosted at about 4 weeks or about 12 weeks are pooled.

This clone was picked up one time. Germline loops: CDR1 MNHEY, CDR2 SVGAGI. This CDR3 has 11 residues. Trimming took off 10 bases at V and 4 bases at J, with 10 bases between the two ends. Libraries were prepared by immunoSEQ multiplex PCR; TCRdb keeps only in-frame clonotypes and omits some of them. The sample gives approximately 150,000 clones, 93% of which show up once; around 5.4% is in the top ten. Sequenced here: peripheral blood, sampled on day 0 of AZD1222 vaccination. The rearrangement joins TRBV6-5 to TRBJ1-1; no firm D call. The clonotype originates from an adult in good health. In nucleotides, the CDR3 is TGTGCCACGGTACAGCCCACTGAAGCTTTCTTT. It yields the protein CATVQPTEAFF.